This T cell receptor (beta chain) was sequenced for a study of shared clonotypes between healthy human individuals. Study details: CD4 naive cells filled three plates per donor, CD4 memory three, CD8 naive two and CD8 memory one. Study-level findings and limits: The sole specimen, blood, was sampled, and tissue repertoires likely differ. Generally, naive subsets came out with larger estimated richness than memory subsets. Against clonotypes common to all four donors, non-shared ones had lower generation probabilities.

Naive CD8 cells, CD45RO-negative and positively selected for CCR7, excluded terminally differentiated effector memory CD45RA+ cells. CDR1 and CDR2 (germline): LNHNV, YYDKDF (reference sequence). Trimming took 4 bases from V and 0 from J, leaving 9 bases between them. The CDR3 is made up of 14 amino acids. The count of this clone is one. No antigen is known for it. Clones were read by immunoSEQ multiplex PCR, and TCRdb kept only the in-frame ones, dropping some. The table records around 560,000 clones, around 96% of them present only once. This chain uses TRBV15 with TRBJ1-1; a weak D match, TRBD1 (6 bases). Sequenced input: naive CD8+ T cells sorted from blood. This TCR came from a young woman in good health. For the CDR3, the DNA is TGTGCCACCAGCAATGACAGGTTGAACACTGAAGCTTTCTTT. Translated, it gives CATSNDRLNTEAFF.